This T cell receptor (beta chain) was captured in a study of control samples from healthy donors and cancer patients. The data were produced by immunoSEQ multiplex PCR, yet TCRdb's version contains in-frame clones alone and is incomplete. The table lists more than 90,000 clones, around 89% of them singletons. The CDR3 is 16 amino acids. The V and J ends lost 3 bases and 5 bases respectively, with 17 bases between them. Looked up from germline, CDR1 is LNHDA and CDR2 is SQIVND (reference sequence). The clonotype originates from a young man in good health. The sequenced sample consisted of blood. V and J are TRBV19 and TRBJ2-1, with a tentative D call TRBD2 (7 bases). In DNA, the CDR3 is TGTGCCAGTAGTATCTTCGCGGGGGCCCAAAACAATGAGCAGTTCTTC. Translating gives CASSIFAGAQNNEQFF.